This T cell receptor beta chain is drawn from a study of blood T cell repertoires in COVID-19. For the study at large: PBMCs, B-cell-depleted T cells, or T cells were the source of the cDNA or gDNA that made up the material.

Method: immunoSEQ multiplex PCR; TCRdb's copy keeps in-frame clones and lacks some. The sample has 60,000 to 85,000 clones; more than 80% are singletons. V dropped 5 bases and J dropped 1 base, with 8 bases sitting between them. The CDR3 contains 13 residues. Looked up from germline, CDR1 is LNHDA and CDR2 is SQIVND (reference sequence). The clonotype originates from a woman aged 55-69 years with acute or convalescent COVID-19. Sequenced: peripheral blood. The genes are TRBV19 and TRBJ1-1, with a weak D call TRBD1 (5 bases). The CDR3: CASSEQANTEAFF. In DNA form, the CDR3 reads TGTGCCAGTAGTGAACAGGCGAACACTGAAGCTTTCTTT.